This is a list of T cell receptor beta chains from one sample in a study of blood T cell repertoires in COVID-19. The table came from immunoSEQ multiplex PCR; TCRdb's copy has only in-frame clones and leaves some out. The sample comprises 50,000 to 65,000 clones, 76% of which are singletons, and 6% to 7% rests with the top ten. Sequencing was carried out using peripheral blood. Every receptor here comes from a woman aged 50 to 60 with active or convalescent COVID-19. Both conserved end residues are part of each CDR3. The D gene is left open where the match is weak. Clone size is given for some rows only: seen once, a few or many times, or a class if the clone is expanded.

d_gene,j_gene,abundance,v_gene,CDR3aa,CDR3nt
TRBD1,TRBJ2-7,.,TRBV19,CASSLRTGSEQYF,TGTGCCAGTAGTTTAAGGACAGGGAGCGAGCAGTACTTC
TRBD2,TRBJ2-1,.,TRBV11-2,CASSLGPPPSGRFNEQFF,TGTGCCAGCAGCTTAGGTCCCCCTCCTAGCGGGAGGTTCAATGAGCAGTTCTTC
.,TRBJ2-3,.,TRBV6-5,CASSYFTGSFEGTQYF,TGTGCCAGCAGTTACTTTACAGGGAGTTTCGAGGGAACGCAGTATTTT
.,TRBJ1-1,.,TRBV21-1,CASSKEDRGGNTEAFF,TGTGCCAGCAGCAAAGAGGACAGGGGAGGGAACACTGAAGCTTTCTTT
.,TRBJ2-1,.,TRBV12-3/TRBV12-4,CASIQTGRGEQFF,TGTGCCAGCATCCAGACGGGGCGGGGCGAGCAGTTCTTC
.,TRBJ1-5,many,TRBV27,CASSSGHSDQPQHF,TGTGCCAGCAGTTCGGGACATTCCGATCAGCCCCAGCATTTT
TRBD1,TRBJ1-5,.,TRBV2,CASTQDRGNQPQHF,TGTGCCAGCACCCAGGACAGGGGCAATCAGCCCCAGCATTTT
.,TRBJ2-7,.,TRBV6-2/TRBV6-3,CASSYPTASYEQYF,TGTGCCAGCAGTTACCCGACAGCCTCCTACGAGCAGTACTTC
TRBD1,TRBJ1-1,.,TRBV11-2,CASSPFTGGTEAFF,TGTGCCAGCAGCCCGTTTACAGGGGGGACTGAAGCTTTCTTT
.,TRBJ1-1,.,TRBV30,CAWSTPGLTEAFF,TGTGCCTGGAGTACCCCGGGACTCACTGAAGCTTTCTTT
TRBD1,TRBJ1-6,few,TRBV7-9,CASSWGTGVGSPLHF,TGTGCCAGCAGCTGGGGGACAGGGGTCGGGTCACCCCTCCACTTT
TRBD1,TRBJ1-1,.,TRBV20-1,CSASGQAKGNTEAFF,TGCAGTGCTAGTGGACAGGCTAAGGGGAACACTGAAGCTTTCTTT
.,TRBJ1-5,.,TRBV20-1,CSARGGPAQHF,TGCAGTGCTAGAGGGGGCCCAGCCCAGCATTTT
TRBD1,TRBJ1-1,.,TRBV27,CASSSQRGRLSSEAFF,TGTGCCAGCAGTTCCCAAAGGGGGCGATTATCATCTGAAGCTTTCTTT
.,TRBJ1-1,.,TRBV7-2,CASSLLGGSTEAFF,TGTGCCAGCAGCTTGCTGGGGGGAAGTACTGAAGCTTTCTTT
.,TRBJ2-2,.,TRBV7-9,CASSSDRDFTSNTGELFF,TGTGCCAGCAGCTCCGATCGGGACTTCACCTCGAACACCGGGGAGCTGTTTTTT
.,TRBJ1-4,.,TRBV4-3,CASSQDRGTFNEKLFF,TGCGCCAGCAGCCAAGATCGCGGGACCTTTAATGAAAAACTGTTTTTT
.,TRBJ2-1,once,TRBV5-1,CASSLVGATNEQFF,TGCGCCAGCAGCTTGGTCGGAGCGACGAATGAGCAGTTCTTC
.,TRBJ2-3,few,TRBV27,CASTMGASTDTQYF,TGTGCCAGCACCATGGGGGCCAGCACAGATACGCAGTATTTT
TRBD2,TRBJ2-3,.,TRBV4-3,CASSQDGLAGKGDTQYF,TGCGCCAGCAGCCAAGATGGGCTAGCGGGAAAGGGAGATACGCAGTATTTT
.,TRBJ1-5,.,TRBV19,CASNRDMDQPQHF,TGTGCCAGTAACAGGGATATGGATCAGCCCCAGCATTTT
.,TRBJ2-3,.,TRBV4-2,CASSRLSASTDTQYF,TGTGCCAGCAGCCGCCTCAGCGCTAGCACAGATACGCAGTATTTT
TRBD2,TRBJ2-1,.,TRBV2,CASMGLAGDNEQFF,TGTGCCAGCATGGGACTAGCGGGAGACAATGAGCAGTTCTTC
.,TRBJ2-1,.,TRBV5-4,CASSLAGGGRRNEQFF,TGTGCCAGCAGCTTGGCCGGGGGCGGGAGACGGAATGAGCAGTTCTTC
.,TRBJ2-2,.,TRBV24-1,CATSAGIVGELFF,TGTGCCACCAGTGCCGGGATAGTCGGGGAGCTGTTTTTT
.,TRBJ2-3,few,TRBV29-1,CSVEPSTGISTDTQYF,TGCAGCGTTGAACCCTCCACAGGTATTAGCACAGATACGCAGTATTTT
.,TRBJ1-5,.,TRBV6-2/TRBV6-3,CASSYPKTGFMNQPQHF,TGTGCCAGCAGTTACCCGAAGACAGGTTTTATGAATCAGCCCCAGCATTTT
TRBD2,TRBJ2-3,.,TRBV11-2,CASSRLGIGGGSFTDTQYF,TGTGCCAGCAGCCGATTGGGGATAGGAGGCGGGAGTTTCACAGATACGCAGTATTTT
TRBD2,TRBJ2-3,.,TRBV30,CAWSSLLGAGATQYF,TGTGCCTGGAGTTCCCTATTAGGAGCGGGAGCTACGCAGTATTTT
.,TRBJ2-7,few,TRBV2,CASSDSQSWSEQYF,TGTGCCAGCAGTGATTCTCAGTCATGGAGCGAGCAGTACTTC
.,TRBJ2-7,.,TRBV4-1,CASSYLMLDAYEQYF,TGCGCCAGCAGCTACCTGATGCTAGACGCCTACGAGCAGTACTTC
TRBD1,TRBJ2-3,.,TRBV10-3,CAISRDRGGKTSTDTQYF,TGTGCCATCAGCCGGGACAGGGGCGGAAAGACTAGCACAGATACGCAGTATTTT
.,TRBJ2-2,.,TRBV18,CASSLTLQSNTGELFF,TGTGCCAGCTCACTTACTTTACAGAGTAACACCGGGGAGCTGTTTTTT
.,TRBJ1-2,once,TRBV4-3,CASSQDPTRADGYTF,TGCGCCAGCAGCCAAGATCCAACCAGGGCAGATGGCTACACCTTC
TRBD1,TRBJ1-2,once,TRBV7-2,CASSRDRGPYGYTF,TGTGCCAGCAGCCGGGACAGGGGGCCGTATGGCTACACCTTC
TRBD1,TRBJ1-2,.,TRBV25-1,CASSPQGPGGYTF,TGTGCCAGCAGTCCACAGGGGCCTGGCGGCTACACCTTC
.,TRBJ1-1,.,TRBV25-1,CASSDFEWAFF,TGTGCCAGCAGTGATTTCGAGTGGGCTTTCTTT
TRBD1,TRBJ1-5,.,TRBV4-2,CASSQDRDRGKQPQHF,TGTGCCAGCAGCCAAGATCGGGACAGGGGAAAGCAGCCCCAGCATTTT
TRBD1,TRBJ2-7,.,TRBV7-2,CASSPGTGWRDEQYF,TGTGCCAGCAGCCCCGGGACAGGGTGGAGGGACGAGCAGTACTTC
.,TRBJ1-4,.,TRBV7-9,CASARMGLWEKLFF,TGTGCCAGCGCCCGAATGGGCCTTTGGGAAAAACTGTTTTTT
TRBD2,TRBJ2-7,.,TRBV7-2,CASSSGLAGGPGGYEQYF,TGTGCCAGCAGCTCGGGACTAGCGGGAGGGCCAGGGGGCTACGAGCAGTACTTC
TRBD2,TRBJ2-7,once,TRBV4-1,CASSQDSGGTYEQYF,TGCGCCAGCAGCCAAGACAGCGGGGGGACCTACGAGCAGTACTTC
.,TRBJ2-5,few,TRBV6-2/TRBV6-3,CASSYTREETQYF,TGTGCCAGCAGTTACACCAGGGAAGAGACCCAGTACTTC
TRBD2,TRBJ2-3,.,TRBV7-2,CASSTRTSGRTDTQYF,TGTGCCAGCAGCACGAGGACTAGCGGGAGGACAGATACGCAGTATTTT
TRBD2,TRBJ2-7,.,TRBV27,CASRGLAGMGEQYF,TGTGCCAGCAGAGGACTAGCGGGGATGGGCGAGCAGTACTTC
TRBD2,TRBJ2-3,.,TRBV4-3,CASSQGLAGAYPSTDTQYF,TGCGCCAGCAGCCAAGGACTAGCGGGGGCCTACCCAAGCACAGATACGCAGTATTTT
TRBD1,TRBJ2-7,once,TRBV7-8,CASSLSGTGIREQYF,TGTGCCAGCAGCTTATCCGGGACAGGGATCCGCGAGCAGTACTTC
.,TRBJ2-6,.,TRBV7-2,CASSLVGSGSGANVLTF,TGTGCCAGCAGCTTAGTAGGTAGCGGTTCTGGGGCCAACGTCCTGACTTTC
.,TRBJ2-3,.,TRBV7-9,CASSLGGFASTDTQYF,TGTGCCAGCAGCCTGGGCGGGTTTGCTAGCACAGATACGCAGTATTTT
.,TRBJ1-2,.,TRBV6-1,CASSERAGGYTF,TGTGCCAGCAGTGAAAGGGCGGGTGGCTACACCTTC
TRBD1,TRBJ2-7,.,TRBV11-2,CASSLFGTGGEEQYF,TGTGCCAGCAGCTTATTTGGGACAGGGGGCGAAGAGCAGTACTTC
.,TRBJ2-3,.,TRBV4-3,CASSPRHRQVLTDTQYF,TGCGCCAGCAGCCCCCGGCATCGACAGGTTCTCACAGATACGCAGTATTTT
.,TRBJ2-5,.,TRBV19,CASSGSVQETQYF,TGTGCCAGTAGTGGGAGTGTACAAGAGACCCAGTACTTC
TRBD1,TRBJ2-1,once,TRBV10-1,CASSAKGQGINEQFF,TGCGCCAGCAGTGCGAAGGGACAGGGGATAAATGAGCAGTTCTTC
TRBD2,TRBJ2-5,.,TRBV19,CASNTGTSGRETQYF,TGTGCCAGTAACACGGGGACTAGCGGGAGAGAGACCCAGTACTTC
.,TRBJ1-2,medium-sized,TRBV10-1,CASSEEPSYGYTF,TGCGCCAGCAGTGAGGAGCCTTCCTATGGCTACACCTTC
.,TRBJ1-4,few,TRBV5-1,CASSFYRASNEKLFF,TGCGCCAGCAGCTTCTACAGGGCCTCTAATGAAAAACTGTTTTTT
.,TRBJ1-2,.,TRBV6-5,CASDLDRMASYGYTF,TGTGCCAGCGATTTAGACAGGATGGCCAGCTATGGCTACACCTTC
.,TRBJ2-2,.,TRBV18,CASSPLQGADTGELFF,TGTGCCAGCTCACCACTGCAAGGGGCGGACACCGGGGAGCTGTTTTTT